This T cell receptor (beta chain) derives from a study of T cell responses to AZD1222 COVID-19 vaccine. Produced via immunoSEQ multiplex PCR; TCRdb's table is partial and in-frame only. Here the sample spans 150,000 to 200,000 clones, approximately 90% being singletons. Germline V gene lookup returns CDR1 MDHEN and CDR2 SYDVKM. This CDR3 has 14 residues. V was shortened by 5 bases and J by 2 bases, with 13 bases between the two germline ends. Study-level results: CD4 TCRs associated with vaccination spanned spike, dominating at 160-218 and 743-854. Among spike-specific TCRs, nearly half reportedly target unmutated variant regions. Females outnumbered males among donors, who were mostly white British; clonal diversity was possibly underestimated.

As concerns this clone: Its antigen is not identified.

J is TRBJ2-7 and V is TRBV28, with D perhaps TRBD2 (5 bases). The sequence came from an adult who received the AZD1222 COVID-19 vaccine. The sequences come from peripheral blood, collected 28 days after the second AZD1222 dose. This CDR3 is CASSVDWETYEQYF. The DNA of the CDR3 is TGTGCCAGCAGTGTTGACTGGGAGACCTACGAGCAGTACTTC.